Below are 9 T cell receptor beta chains sequenced from a single sample in a study of early T cells in non-severe SARS-CoV-2 infection (dated by TCRdb to 2020 to 2023). Libraries were prepared through 5' RACE. The sequencer was a NextSeq 500. TCRdb reprocessed the public reads (quality trimming at Q25 with fastp, clone calling with MiXCR) and kept in-frame beta chains. CDR3 protein sequences are deduplicated, and each keeps its most common genes and DNA. The sample includes about 49,000 distinct CDR3 sequences, with 6.5% observed a single time. Clones ranked in the top ten supply less than 3.5% of the sample. The input for sequencing was whole blood, taken at baseline. The receptors were gathered from an adult who was a healthcare worker with PCR-confirmed SARS-CoV-2 infection or an uninfected control (not recorded which).

This clonotype was seen ten or more times. This chain joins TRBV20-1 and TRBJ2-4, with 9 bases lining up with TRBD2. Germline assignment: CDR1 DFQATT and CDR2 SNEGSKA (reference sequence). The CDR3 runs to 18 residues. V shed 6 bases and J 1 base; nucleotides not matched to a gene: 16. The DNA for the CDR3 is TGCAGTGCCTTAAGAAGTAGCGGGGGAGCCTTCGCCAAAAACATTCAGTACTTC. This sequence encodes CSALRSSGGAFAKNIQYF.

This clonotype appeared many times. The chain combines TRBV6-2 or TRBV6-3 with TRBJ2-6; D remains unclear. With 2 bases removed from V and 0 bases from J, the gap between germline ends came to 2 bases. CDR3 size: 14 residues. Germline V gene sequence: CDR1 MNHEY, CDR2 SVGEGT. The CDR3 DNA sequence: TGTGCCAGCAGTTACAACTCTGGGGCCAACGTCCTGACTTTC. Translation: CASSYNSGANVLTF.

The table lists this clonotype with many counts. V gene TRBV7-2 combines with J gene TRBJ2-3; possibly TRBD1 for D (5 bases). CDR1 is SGHTA, CDR2 FQGNSA, per germline. This CDR3 has 15 residues. Between the trimmed V and J ends, which lost 5 bases and 2 bases, there was a span of 14 bases. The CDR3 nucleotides are TGTGCCAGCAGCCCTACAGGAACCTTCACAGATACGCAGTATTTT. As protein: CASSPTGTFTDTQYF.

This clonotype was picked up many times. CDR3 DNA sequence: TGTGCCAGCAGCTTCCGCCTTCGACAGGGTGAGAACACCGGGGAGCTGTTTTTT. This codes for CASSFRLRQGENTGELFF. This sequence joins TRBV11-1 and TRBJ2-2, with 7 positions matching TRBD1. CDR1 and CDR2 (germline): SGHAT, FQDESV (reference sequence). After removal of 3 bases from V and 1 base from J, the junction contained 11 bases not matched to a gene. This CDR3 is built from 18 residues. Drawing the rest from reference TRBV11-1 and TRBJ2-2, the complete variable domain is EAEVAQSPRYKITEKSQAVAFWCDPISGHATLYWYRQILGQGPELLVQFQDESVVDDSQLPKDRFSAERLKGVDSTLKIQPAELGDSAMYLCASSFRLRQGENTGELFFGEGSRLTVL.

This clonotype was seen repeatedly, ten times or more. The chain recombines TRBV6-6 with TRBJ2-3, with D possibly being TRBD2 (5 bases). The germline CDR1 and CDR2 sequences are MNHNY and SVGAGI (reference sequence). V was cut by 4 bases and J by 2 bases, with 7 bases left in between. This CDR3 contains 13 residues. CDR3 loop: CASSSRDTDTQYF. In nucleotides, the CDR3 is TGTGCCAGCAGTTCGAGGGACACAGATACGCAGTATTTT.

J is TRBJ2-7 and V is TRBV20-1; TRBD2 matches at 8 bases. CDR1 DFQATT and CDR2 SNEGSKA come from the germline V gene (reference sequence). This CDR3 comprises 14 residues. V trimming: 6 bases; J trimming: 1 base; junction bases outside the gene matches: 8. DNA of the CDR3: TGCAGTGCCCGGGGGGGTGTAGGGTCCTACGAGCAGTACTTC. Translated, it gives CSARGGVGSYEQYF.

The rearrangement uses TRBV28 and TRBJ1-5; D ambiguous. V lost 7 bases, J lost 6 bases, and 19 bases lay in between. Germline CDR1 and CDR2: MDHEN and SYDVKM. The length of the CDR3 is 15 residues. CDR3 in amino acids: CASNPATNGRQPQHF. DNA of the CDR3: TGTGCCAGCAATCCTGCGACAAATGGTCGTCAGCCCCAGCATTTT.

The sample holds many counts of this clonotype. This chain links TRBV18 with TRBJ1-4; D may be TRBD1 (6 bases). The CDR3 sequence is 15 residues long. Germline CDR1 KGHSH, CDR2 LQKENI. Trimming shortened V by 5 bases and J by 6 bases, and 16 bases separated the two germline ends. The CDR3 DNA sequence: TGTGCCAGCTCAGGAGGGGTAAGGACAGATGAAAAACTGTTTTTT. Residues: CASSGGVRTDEKLFF.

The rearrangement uses TRBV6-2 or TRBV6-3 and TRBJ1-2, with D possibly being TRBD1 (5 bases). With 4 bases removed from V and 4 bases from J, the gap between germline ends came to 16 bases. Germline V gives CDR1 MNHEY, CDR2 SVGEGT. This CDR3 contains 15 residues. The DNA of the CDR3 is TGTGCCAGCAGTTCCCGGGACCCCCAGGGCTATGGCTACACCTTC. Translation gives CASSSRDPQGYGYTF.